The 21 T cell receptor beta chains below were found in one sample sequenced in a study of blood T cell repertoires in COVID-19. Sequencing used immunoSEQ multiplex PCR; TCRdb keeps in-frame clones, though not all of them. The repertoire holds roughly 350,000 clones, with approximately 87% as singletons. The sequenced material came from peripheral blood. Receptor source: a woman in her thirties with COVID-19, enrolled during active disease.

V and J are TRBV11-2 and TRBJ2-5, with a possible D match to TRBD2 (5 bases). Trimming stripped 2 bases from V and 2 bases from J, with 15 bases between. This CDR3 has 16 residues. CDR1 and CDR2 from the germline V gene are SGHAT and FQNNGV. The CDR3 DNA is TGTGCCAGCAGCTTAAACCCTACTAGGAGTCAAGAGACCCAGTACTTC. It encodes CASSLNPTRSQETQYF.

This chain joins TRBV28 and TRBJ2-5, with no clear D. V lost 6 bases and J 4 bases, leaving 27 bases between the germline ends. Per germline, CDR1 MDHEN and CDR2 SYDVKM. This CDR3 has 18 residues. The CDR3, as DNA: TGTGCCAGCAGCGGTGGTAGTAGGAGTCTTCCGTTATCAGAGACCCAGTACTTC. Translated: CASSGGSRSLPLSETQYF. The full variable domain, its missing parts supplied by reference TRBV28 and TRBJ2-5, is DVKVTQSSRYLVKRTGEKVFLECVQDMDHENMFWYRQDPGLGLRLIYFSYDVKMKEKGDIPEGYSVSREKKERFSLILESASTNQTSMYLCASSGGSRSLPLSETQYFGPGTRLLVL.

The chain recombines TRBV11-2 with TRBJ1-3; TRBD1 matches 7 bases. CDR1 is SGHAT, CDR2 FQNNGV, per germline. This CDR3 is 16 amino acids long. V dropped 5 bases and J dropped 0; count of bases not matched to a gene: 7. CDR3 nucleotides: TGTGCCAGCAGCGTCCTCCGGGACAGCTCTGGAAACACCATATATTTT. Its protein product is CASSVLRDSSGNTIYF. Full variable domain (outside the CDR3, taken from reference TRBV11-2 and TRBJ1-3): EAGVAQSPRYKIIEKRQSVAFWCNPISGHATLYWYQQILGQGPKLLIQFQNNGVVDDSQLPKDRFSAERLKGVDSTLKIQPAKLEDSAVYLCASSVLRDSSGNTIYFGEGSWLTVV.

This clone came up once. The V call is TRBV6-6, the J call TRBJ2-2; 9 nucleotides line up with TRBD1. J lost 6 bases, V lost 4 bases, and 3 bases had no gene match. The germline gives CDR1 MNHNY, CDR2 SVGAGI (reference sequence). The CDR3 sequence is 14 residues long. DNA of the CDR3: TGTGCCAGCAGTTTGGGACAGGGTGCCGGGGAGCTGTTTTTT. Translating it yields CASSLGQGAGELFF.

This sequence joins TRBV7-9 and TRBJ2-3; D is perhaps TRBD1 (6 bases). CDR1 is SEHNR, CDR2 FQNEAQ, per germline (reference sequence). The CDR3 length is 16 residues. The V and J ends lost 5 bases and 3 bases respectively, with 18 bases between them. Written as DNA, the CDR3 is TGTGCCAGCAGCAGAAGAGTATTAAGGGGGACAGATACGCAGTATTTT. Its protein is CASSRRVLRGTDTQYF.

V and J are TRBV5-5 and TRBJ1-2, with D possibly TRBD1 on 5 matching bases. The CDR3 is made up of 13 amino acids. Trimming removed 4 bases at V and 4 bases at J, with 11 bases between. In germline, CDR1 is SGHKS, CDR2 YYEKEE (reference sequence). CDR3 nucleotides: TGTGCCAGCAGCGTACAGGTCTCCTATGGCTACACCTTC. Amino acids: CASSVQVSYGYTF. Supplemented by reference TRBV5-5 and TRBJ1-2, the full variable domain reads DAGVTQSPTHLIKTRGQQVTLRCSPISGHKSVSWYQQVLGQGPQFIFQYYEKEERGRGNFPDRFSARQFPNYSSELNVNALLLGDSALYLCASSVQVSYGYTFGSGTRLTVV.

V is TRBV9 and J is TRBJ2-1; 9 bases map to TRBD2. This CDR3 spans 18 amino acids. Germline assignment: CDR1 SGDLS and CDR2 YYNGEE. Trimming removed 4 bases from V and 1 base from J; junction bases left unmatched: 12. The CDR3 bases are TGTGCCAGCAGCCCGGGGCTAGGGGCGGGAGGGTCCTACAATGAGCAGTTCTTC. It translates to CASSPGLGAGGSYNEQFF.

The gene calls are TRBV4-1 and TRBJ1-1; a weak D match, TRBD1 (5 bases). This CDR3 contains 14 residues. Germline V gene lookup returns CDR1 MGHRA and CDR2 YSYEKL. V lost 4 bases and J 2 bases, leaving 11 bases between the germline ends. The CDR3 loop is CASSRRGLNTEAFF. The CDR3 DNA reads as TGCGCCAGCAGCCGAAGGGGCCTTAACACTGAAGCTTTCTTT.

The chain combines TRBV30 with TRBJ1-4; maybe TRBD1 (6 bases). The CDR3 is 15 amino acids. V lost 0 bases and J lost 8, with 16 bases in between. The germline CDR1 and CDR2 sequences are GTSNPN and SVGIG (reference sequence). In nucleotides, the CDR3 is TGTGCCTGGAGTGTATCGGGCAGGGGATTCGAAAAACTGTTTTTT. It encodes CAWSVSGRGFEKLFF.

V gene TRBV5-8 combines with J gene TRBJ2-5; possibly TRBD2 for D (5 bases). Trimming removed 1 base at V and 1 base at J, with 14 bases between. This CDR3 has 16 residues. CDR1 and CDR2 (germline): SGHTS, YDEGEE. CDR3 region: CASSLRVRVSQETQYF. As DNA, the CDR3 is TGTGCCAGCAGCTTGAGGGTGAGGGTGTCCCAAGAGACCCAGTACTTC.

This rearrangement joins TRBV7-9 to TRBJ2-3; possible D gene TRBD2, 6 bases. The CDR3 runs to 18 residues. Between the trimmed V and J ends, which lost 3 bases and 6 bases, there was a span of 25 bases. Germline V gene lookup returns CDR1 SEHNR and CDR2 FQNEAQ (reference sequence). CDR3 protein: CASSFVIRGTFLDDTQYF. The CDR3, as DNA: TGTGCCAGCAGCTTTGTCATCCGCGGGACTTTTCTGGACGATACGCAGTATTTT. Variable domain in full (rest from reference TRBV7-9 and TRBJ2-3): DTGVSQNPRHKITKRGQNVTFRCDPISEHNRLYWYRQTLGQGPEFLTYFQNEAQLEKSRLLSDRFSAERPKGSFSTLEIQRTEQGDSAMYLCASSFVIRGTFLDDTQYFGPGTRLTVL.

This chain uses TRBV28 with TRBJ2-6, with a possible D match to TRBD2 (5 bases). Germline CDR1 and CDR2: MDHEN and SYDVKM. This CDR3 has 14 residues. The V end lost 10 bases, the J end lost 1 base, and 11 bases lay between the germline ends. CDR3: CATRLRSGANVLTF. In nucleotides, the CDR3 is TGTGCCACCAGACTAAGGTCTGGGGCCAACGTCCTGACTTTC.

DNA of the CDR3: TGTGCCAGCAAGATGCCAGGGGGCGCGGACACCATATATTTT. Its translation: CASKMPGGADTIYF. The rearrangement links TRBV28 to TRBJ1-3; 8 bases match TRBD1. The trim removed 7 bases at V and 8 bases at J, leaving 10 bases unmatched. CDR1 is MDHEN and CDR2 is SYDVKM in the germline V gene. This CDR3 has 14 residues.

The chain couples TRBV20-1 to TRBJ2-3; perhaps TRBD2 as D (5 bases). CDR3 size: 14 residues. CDR1 and CDR2 from the germline V gene are DFQATT and SNEGSKA (reference sequence). V shed 3 bases and J shed 4 bases, with 14 bases lying between them. CDR3 bases: TGCAGTGCTAGTGAGGGTTTCGGGGCAGATACGCAGTATTTT. Amino acid sequence: CSASEGFGADTQYF.

The chain combines TRBV19 with TRBJ2-6, with 7 positions matching TRBD1. This CDR3 comprises 16 residues. The trim removed 7 bases at V and 4 bases at J, leaving 10 bases unmatched. CDR1 is LNHDA, CDR2 SQIVND, per germline (reference sequence). The CDR3 DNA reads as TGTGCCAGTACCCCTCGCACAGGGGCGGGGGCCAACGTCCTGACTTTC. It specifies CASTPRTGAGANVLTF. Based on the CDR3 plus reference TRBV19 and TRBJ2-6, the full variable domain is DGGITQSPKYLFRKEGQNVTLSCEQNLNHDAMYWYRQDPGQGLRLIYYSQIVNDFQKGDIAEGYSVSREKKESFPLTVTSAQKNPTAFYLCASTPRTGAGANVLTFGAGSRLTVL.

The V call is TRBV27, the J call TRBJ2-2; D possibly corresponds to TRBD1 (6 bases). This CDR3 has 13 amino acids. Trimming removed 6 bases at V and 4 bases at J, with 9 bases between. The germline CDR1 and CDR2 sequences are MNHEY and SMNVEV (reference sequence). The CDR3 DNA reads as TGTGCCAGCAGGTTGGGGGCCACCGGGGAGCTGTTTTTT. This sequence encodes CASRLGATGELFF.

The CDR3 reads CAWNHGSNQPQHF. In DNA form, the CDR3 reads TGTGCCTGGAACCACGGTAGCAATCAGCCCCAGCATTTT. The chain employs TRBV30 and TRBJ1-5; D gene unclear. This CDR3 spans 13 amino acids. Trimming stripped 4 bases from V and 0 bases from J, with 7 bases between. CDR1 and CDR2 from the germline V gene are GTSNPN and SVGIG (reference sequence).

This clone was seen a few times. The V and J genes are TRBV10-1 and TRBJ2-1, with 8 bases fitting TRBD2. After removal of 0 bases from V and 7 bases from J, the junction contained 11 bases not matched to a gene. The CDR3 extends over 17 amino acids. In germline, CDR1 is WNHNN, CDR2 SYGVQD (reference sequence). The CDR3 is CASSESSVVAGRNEQFF. CDR3 coding DNA: TGCGCCAGCAGTGAGTCCTCCGTGGTAGCGGGACGGAATGAGCAGTTCTTC.

The chain recombines TRBV20-1 with TRBJ2-1, with 10 bases fitting TRBD2. CDR3 length equals 19 residues. The junction had 22 bases not matched to a gene; V was cut back by 3 bases and J by 8 bases. Germline CDR1 and CDR2: DFQATT and SNEGSKA (reference sequence). The CDR3 DNA is TGCAGTGCTAGTCTTCTGTCAAGCGGGAGGGCTTTAACGGACGATGAGCAGTTCTTC. Translating it yields CSASLLSSGRALTDDEQFF.

The chain combines TRBV6-2 or TRBV6-3 with TRBJ2-2; 12 positions match TRBD2. Germline CDR1 reads MNHEY; CDR2 reads SVGEGT. V lost 2 bases to trimming and J lost 3 bases; unmatched junction nucleotides: 13. The CDR3 has 20 amino acids. CDR3 coding DNA: TGTGCCAGCAGTTACGTGCGGGCTAGCGGGAGGGCCGGGTACACCGGGGAGCTGTTTTTT. Its protein product is CASSYVRASGRAGYTGELFF.

This chain connects TRBV12-3 or TRBV12-4 to TRBJ2-3, with D possibly matching TRBD2 (6 bases). This CDR3 is built from 12 residues. The ends were cut back, 6 bases at V and 8 bases at J, with 12 bases in the middle. The CDR3 nucleotides are TGTGCCAGCAGGGCGGGACTTTCTACGCAGTATTTT. Encoded protein: CASRAGLSTQYF.